Following are 17 T cell receptor beta chains from one sample sequenced in a study of T cell repertoires in cytomegalovirus infection. These receptors' antigens are unknown. TCRdb passed the reads through MiXCR, listing each CDR3 protein once. The sample lists 300,000 or so distinct CDR3 sequences; around 25% were seen once. The starting material was cultured PBMCs, obtained from culture after CMV antigen stimulation. These receptors all come from a human donor in good health (CMV status not recorded). Some clones in this sample may be carry-over from other donors' samples.

A few counts support this clonotype. The chain couples TRBV12-3 or TRBV12-4 to TRBJ2-3; no clear D. The CDR3 runs 13 residues. Trimming pared 2 bases from V and 7 bases from J, leaving 10 bases between. The CDR3 DNA reads TGTGCCAGCAGTTTAAATGCCCGGAATACGCAGTATTTT. It specifies CASSLNARNTQYF.

This clonotype showed up just a few times. The V and J genes are TRBV30 and TRBJ1-1, with 9 bases lining up with TRBD1. The CDR3 is 14 residues long. Trimming at V came to 4 bases and at J to 7 bases, leaving 10 bases not matched to a gene. Germline CDR1 reads GTSNPN; CDR2 reads SVGIG (reference sequence). The CDR3 is CAWTTGQGLGEAFF. CDR3 nucleotide sequence: TGTGCCTGGACTACTGGACAGGGGTTGGGTGAAGCTTTCTTT.

This clonotype has at least ten counts. The gene calls are TRBV12-3 or TRBV12-4 and TRBJ2-7, with 8 bases matching TRBD2. With V trimmed by 6 bases and J by 2 bases, 3 bases remained unmatched. The CDR3 contains 13 residues. CDR3 sequence reads: CASRGAGAYEQYF. The CDR3 coding sequence is TGTGCCAGCAGAGGAGCGGGAGCCTACGAGCAGTACTTC.

This clonotype was counted a few times. This sequence joins TRBV28 and TRBJ2-7, with 9 nucleotides matching TRBD1. Losses at the gene ends were 3 bases for V and 6 bases for J; bases not matched to a gene: 9. CDR1 and CDR2 from the germline V gene are MDHEN and SYDVKM. This CDR3 is built from 15 residues. The CDR3 loop is CASSFTNRGRAEQYF. The CDR3 DNA is TGTGCCAGCAGTTTTACAAACAGGGGGCGGGCCGAGCAGTACTTC.

V and J are TRBV7-2 and TRBJ2-1, with unresolved D. The CDR3 is 13 amino acids. Germline V gives CDR1 SGHTA, CDR2 FQGNSA. The germline V and J ends were trimmed by 1 base and 6 bases, with 7 bases remaining between them. CDR3 region: CASSLVDGNEQFF. CDR3 nucleotide sequence: TGTGCCAGCAGCTTAGTAGACGGCAATGAGCAGTTCTTC.

This chain connects TRBV24-1 to TRBJ2-5; 13 nucleotides align to TRBD2. Germline lookup yields CDR1 KGHDR and CDR2 SFDVKD. The CDR3 loop spans 15 amino acids. With V trimmed by 4 bases and J by 5 bases, 3 bases remained unmatched. CDR3 region: CATSELAGGRETQYF. In DNA form, the CDR3 reads TGTGCCACCAGTGAACTAGCGGGAGGGCGGGAGACCCAGTACTTC.

This clonotype was recorded at least ten times. The rearrangement uses TRBV7-2 and TRBJ2-2, with TRBD2 matching over 7 bases. The CDR3 has 15 amino acids. Looked up from germline, CDR1 is SGHTA and CDR2 is FQGNSA. The V and J ends lost 5 bases and 3 bases, in that order; junction bases with no gene match: 6. CDR3 amino acids: CASSPREGHTGELFF. The CDR3 DNA sequence: TGTGCCAGCAGCCCCAGGGAGGGCCACACCGGGGAGCTGTTTTTT.

The sample holds a few counts of this clonotype. This chain uses TRBV7-9 with TRBJ2-1; no reliable D call. Deletions cut 1 base from V and 3 bases from J, with 10 bases between. The CDR3 length is 15 residues. Germline V gives CDR1 SEHNR, CDR2 FQNEAQ (reference sequence). CDR3 bases: TGTGCCAGCAGCTTAGTACAGCGAGTCTACAATGAGCAGTTCTTC. Protein: CASSLVQRVYNEQFF.

CDR3 nucleotide sequence: TGTGCCAGCATTGAGAGCCGGGACAGGGCTTCCGAGCAGTACTTC. Amino acid sequence: CASIESRDRASEQYF. The chain combines TRBV6-1 with TRBJ2-7; TRBD1 matches at 9 bases. The CDR3 length is 15 residues. The junction had 13 bases not matched to a gene; V was cut back by 7 bases and J by 6 bases. Germline CDR1 reads MNHNS; CDR2 reads SASEGT.

This clonotype was seen more than once but under ten times. The rearrangement links TRBV11-3 to TRBJ2-1; D uncertain. CDR1 and CDR2 from the germline V gene are SGHNT and YENEEA. The germline V and J ends were trimmed by 8 bases and 6 bases, with 8 bases remaining between them. The CDR3 loop spans 11 amino acids. The DNA for the CDR3 is TGTGCCAGCTTAACTTCCAATGAGCAGTTCTTC. This codes for CASLTSNEQFF.

The chain couples TRBV9 to TRBJ2-3; 11 positions match TRBD2. V was clipped by 2 bases and J by 7 bases; unmatched bases: 9. CDR1 is SGDLS, CDR2 YYNGEE, per germline. The CDR3 length is 16 residues. DNA for the CDR3: TGTGCCAGCAGCGTTAGCGGGAGGGCCGAGGTGAATACGCAGTATTTT. Its translation: CASSVSGRAEVNTQYF.

The V gene is TRBV10-3, the J gene TRBJ2-7; 8 positions match TRBD1. Germline assignment: CDR1 ENHRY and CDR2 SYGVKD. The CDR3 runs 12 residues. Trimming took 8 bases from V and 2 from J; bases not matched to a gene: 2. The CDR3 is CAIGQGPYEQYV. The CDR3 coding sequence is TGTGCCATCGGACAGGGCCCCTACGAGCAGTACGTC.

The chain couples TRBV29-1 to TRBJ2-3, with 7 bases that match TRBD1. Per germline, CDR1 SQVTM and CDR2 ANQGSEA. The V gene end was trimmed by 7 bases and the J gene end by 3 bases; junction bases not matched to a gene: 7. CDR3 length: 13 amino acids. CDR3 amino acids: CSATGDLTDTQYF. In DNA, the CDR3 is TGCAGCGCTACAGGGGATCTAACAGATACGCAGTATTTT.

This sequence joins TRBV23-1 and TRBJ1-5, with D perhaps matching TRBD1 (6 bases). TRBV23-1 counts as an open reading frame of uncertain function. V was pared by 9 bases and J by 3 bases, with 21 bases between. The CDR3 length is 16 residues. The CDR3 protein is CARGTLTKGYNQPQHF. In nucleotides, the CDR3 is TGCGCCAGGGGGACACTAACCAAGGGGTACAATCAGCCCCAGCATTTT.

A few counts support this clonotype. This chain joins TRBV20-1 and TRBJ1-6; 8 bases are a match to TRBD1. Unmatched junction bases numbered 2, after V lost 6 bases and J lost 4 bases. Germline values: CDR1 DFQATT, CDR2 SNEGSKA (reference sequence). CDR3 size: 13 residues. The CDR3 spells CSAQGAYNSPLHF. CDR3 nucleotides: TGCAGTGCCCAGGGGGCGTATAATTCACCCCTCCACTTT.

Many counts were recorded for this clonotype. This chain links TRBV7-2 with TRBJ1-5; TRBD1 might be the D (6 bases). Germline V CDR1 and CDR2: SGHTA, FQGNSA. The CDR3 covers 13 residues. Trimming removed 5 bases at V and 9 bases at J, with 14 bases between. For the CDR3, the DNA is TGTGCCAGCAGCCCAGGGGTAGAGTGGCCCCAGCATTTT. This sequence encodes CASSPGVEWPQHF.

This clonotype occurred many times. The chain links TRBV7-2 to TRBJ2-3; D is perhaps TRBD2 (6 bases). Germline values: CDR1 SGHTA, CDR2 FQGNSA. This CDR3 spans 20 amino acids. V dropped 2 bases and J dropped 0 bases, with 24 bases sitting between them. The CDR3 region is CASSLWSLFMWDSSTDTQYF. CDR3 coding DNA: TGTGCCAGCAGCTTATGGTCCCTCTTTATGTGGGACTCTAGCACAGATACGCAGTATTTT. Full variable domain (remainder filled in from reference TRBV7-2 and TRBJ2-3): GAGVSQSPSNKVTEKGKDVELRCDPISGHTALYWYRQSLGQGLEFLIYFQGNSAPDKSGLPSDRFSAERTGGSVSTLTIQRTQQEDSAVYLCASSLWSLFMWDSSTDTQYFGPGTRLTVL.